The 28 T cell receptor beta chains below come from one sample, sequenced in a study of T cells expressing NK-cell markers. No DNA is given; TCRdb re-called the 5' RACE reads and lists each CDR3 protein once. This table holds 500,000 to 600,000 distinct CDR3 sequences. Sequenced: blood T cells: a sorted CD56 or NKG2C T cell subset, CD4+ or CD8+ T cells, or bulk PBMC T cells (not recorded which). These receptors came from a man in his late teens or twenties in good health.

The genes are TRBV7-6 and TRBJ2-5. This CDR3 has 14 residues. Per germline, CDR1 SGHVS and CDR2 FNYEAQ. The CDR3 loop reads CASSLNIAQETQYF.

The V gene is TRBV9, the J gene TRBJ1-1; the TCRdb call, TRBD1, lacks DNA for checking. Germline V lookup: CDR1 SGDLS, CDR2 YYNGEE. The length of the CDR3 is 18 residues. CDR3 in amino acids: CASSSRPGSLPVHTEAFF.

The chain employs TRBV29-1 and TRBJ2-7; the D gene TCRdb calls, TRBD2, cannot be checked with no DNA. This CDR3 is 14 amino acids long. From germline, CDR1 is SQVTM and CDR2 ANQGSEA. The CDR3 is CSVGGTSVSYEQYF.

The genes are TRBV21-1 and TRBJ2-7; TCRdb returns TRBD1, unconfirmable since there is no DNA. TRBV21-1 is marked as a pseudogene. The CDR3 has 16 amino acids. The CDR3 here is CASNKTGTELGGEQYF.

The chain links TRBV20-1 to TRBJ2-3; TCRdb reports TRBD1, a call that lacks DNA to check it against. This CDR3 comprises 15 residues. Germline-derived CDR1 and CDR2 are DFQATT and SNEGSKA (reference sequence). Here the CDR3 reads CSARGAVRGPDTQYF.

This chain joins TRBV5-1 and TRBJ2-5; TCRdb names TRBD2, which stays unverified in the absence of DNA. The length of the CDR3 is 17 residues. CDR1 and CDR2 from the germline V gene are SGHRS and YFSETQ. This CDR3 reads CASSLADGRAWGETQYF.

The J gene is TRBJ2-1, the V gene TRBV6-6; the TRBD1 assignment by TCRdb is unverifiable without DNA. CDR3 length equals 13 residues. From germline, CDR1 is MNHNY and CDR2 SVGAGI (reference sequence). The CDR3 is CASIPGGHNEQFF.

This rearrangement joins TRBV5-1 to TRBJ2-3; TCRdb calls TRBD1, which cannot be checked without DNA. Germline V CDR1 and CDR2: SGHRS, YFSETQ. This CDR3 region has 15 residues. The CDR3 here is CASSTRGGSTDTQYF.

The genes are TRBV25-1 and TRBJ1-5; TCRdb gives TRBD1 as the D gene, but with no DNA this cannot be confirmed. The CDR3 is 14 amino acids. The germline gives CDR1 MGHDK, CDR2 SYGVNS. CDR3 residues: CASSDGGREVPQHF.

This rearrangement joins TRBV4-3 to TRBJ2-1; TCRdb selects TRBD1, and the lack of DNA leaves this call unchecked. The CDR3 is 15 residues long. Germline CDR1 is LGHNA and CDR2 is YSLEER. The CDR3 is CASSQGGGIQNEQFF.

V is TRBV5-6 and J is TRBJ2-1; TCRdb lists TRBD1, though no DNA is available to test this call. Germline CDR1 reads SGHDT; CDR2 reads YYEEEE. This CDR3 has 16 residues. CDR3 loop: CASSSLRVQGYNEQFF.

The genes are TRBV5-1 and TRBJ2-3; the D call from TCRdb, TRBD1, cannot be confirmed without DNA. Germline assignment: CDR1 SGHRS and CDR2 YFSETQ. This CDR3 has 16 amino acids. CDR3 residues: CASSDPRQGVTDTQYF. The full variable domain, completed using reference TRBV5-1 and TRBJ2-3, is KAGVTQTPRYLIKTRGQQVTLSCSPISGHRSVSWYQQTPGQGLQFLFEYFSETQRNKGNFPGRFSGRQFSNSRSEMNVSTLELGDSALYLCASSDPRQGVTDTQYFGPGTRLTVL.

CDR3 sequence reads: CATSGDGDEQYF. This chain uses TRBV15 with TRBJ2-7; the TCRdb call, TRBD1, lacks DNA for checking. This CDR3 is 12 amino acids long. Germline CDR1 LNHNV, CDR2 YYDKDF (reference sequence).

The rearrangement links TRBV20-1 to TRBJ1-2; TCRdb designates TRBD1, a call that cannot be tested without DNA. The germline gives CDR1 DFQATT, CDR2 SNEGSKA (reference sequence). The length of the CDR3 is 12 residues. The CDR3 reads CSTGQMNYGYTF.

The rearrangement links TRBV12-3 or TRBV12-4 to TRBJ2-1; TCRdb reports TRBD2, a call that lacks DNA to check it against. This CDR3 has 16 amino acids. The CDR3 reads CASGGTSGRASNEQFF.

This chain joins TRBV12-3 or TRBV12-4 and TRBJ1-2; the TRBD1 assignment by TCRdb is unverifiable without DNA. The CDR3 loop spans 14 amino acids. CDR3 sequence: CASSSVDRGYGYTF.

The gene calls are TRBV11-2 and TRBJ2-3; TCRdb calls TRBD2, which cannot be checked without DNA. The CDR3 is 16 amino acids. Germline V lookup: CDR1 SGHAT, CDR2 FQNNGV. The CDR3 sequence is CASSLGVLRGTDTQYF.

This chain uses TRBV6-5 with TRBJ2-1; TCRdb returns TRBD2, unconfirmable since there is no DNA. The CDR3 runs 15 residues. CDR1 MNHEY and CDR2 SVGAGI come from the germline V gene. This chain's CDR3 is CASSYRTSGNNEQFF.

The chain employs TRBV5-1 and TRBJ2-1. CDR1 is SGHRS and CDR2 is YFSETQ in the germline V gene. CDR3 length equals 16 residues. Here the CDR3 reads CASSMTKGGSYNEQFF.

The rearrangement links TRBV14 to TRBJ2-1. The germline V gene encodes CDR1 SGHDN and CDR2 FVKESK. This CDR3 has 15 residues. CDR3 in amino acids: CASSTVVVRLYEQFF.

The chain has TRBV6-1 and TRBJ1-1; lacking DNA, the TRBD1 call made by TCRdb goes unchecked. Per the germline V gene, CDR1 is MNHNS and CDR2 is SASEGT. The CDR3 contains 13 residues. The CDR3 is CASRTRDAREAFF.

V usage is TRBV24-1 and J usage is TRBJ1-5. This CDR3 contains 14 residues. The germline V gene encodes CDR1 KGHDR and CDR2 SFDVKD. CDR3: CATSDSNSDQPQHF.

The chain couples TRBV9 to TRBJ1-1; checking the TCRdb D call of TRBD1 is not possible without DNA. This CDR3 spans 18 amino acids. Germline V gene lookup returns CDR1 SGDLS and CDR2 YYNGEE. CDR3 in amino acids: CASSVFSGQGYSNTEAFF.

The chain's CDR3 is CASSRWTGMIEQYF. This chain connects TRBV21-1 to TRBJ2-7; the D call of TRBD1 rests on TCRdb alone, since no DNA is present to check it. TRBV21-1 is reported as a pseudogene. The CDR3 is 14 amino acids.

Here the CDR3 reads CSVEDARPRGNYEQYF. The chain has TRBV29-1 and TRBJ2-7; the TRBD1 assignment by TCRdb is unverifiable without DNA. Germline CDR1 and CDR2: SQVTM and ANQGSEA. The CDR3 spans 16 residues.

V and J are TRBV7-2 and TRBJ2-1. The CDR3 contains 14 residues. Germline V gene lookup returns CDR1 SGHTA and CDR2 FQGNSA. The CDR3 region is CASTLARSYNEQFF.

The rearrangement uses TRBV12-3 or TRBV12-4 and TRBJ1-1. This CDR3 region has 12 residues. This CDR3 is CASSLGPRRAFF.

The J gene is TRBJ2-1, the V gene TRBV10-2; TCRdb lists TRBD2, though no DNA is available to test this call. CDR1 WSHSY and CDR2 SAAADI come from the germline V gene. This CDR3 comprises 16 residues. CDR3 loop: CASSEYRTRSHYEQFF.